This T cell receptor beta chain was recovered during a study of beta chain features in type 1 diabetes. Overall study context: Age, gender and cell yields were alike across patients and healthy donors. Regarding the study as a whole: The study found moderately but significantly shorter TCRB CDR3s in all four CD4+ subsets of Type 1 diabetes patients.

This clone was recorded a few times. Its matching antigen is unknown. The sequenced template was cDNA made from the entire isolated RNA. The protocol was immunoSEQ multiplex PCR, while the TCRdb copy is restricted to in-frame clones and leaves out a portion. The table shows nearly 700,000 clones, with 13% occurring only once. Stem cell-like memory, regulatory, central memory and naive CD4+ cells were sorted via CD45RO/CCR7/CD25/CD127/CD95/CD27. Trimming left V 4 bases short and J 0 bases short, with 13 bases between. Germline values: CDR1 MGHDK, CDR2 SYGVNS. CDR3 length: 16 residues. The rearrangement uses TRBV25-1 and TRBJ1-3; possible D gene TRBD1, 6 bases. The sequenced material came from naive CD4+ T cells from blood. The receptor's source is a man between 18 and 29 years old with type 1 diabetes. The CDR3 nucleotides read TGTGCCAGCAGTGCTCACGACAGGAGCTCTGGAAACACCATATATTTT. It specifies CASSAHDRSSGNTIYF.